This is a list of T cell receptor beta chains from one sample in a study of cytomegalovirus exposure and HLA in healthy donors. Using immunoSEQ multiplex PCR, the repertoire was profiled, and TCRdb retains in-frame clones only, with some absent. The table lists roughly 110,000 clones, around 70% of them singletons. The specimen sequenced was PBMCs. The receptors here all came from a man in his thirties or forties in good health and CMV-seropositive. Each CDR3 is given with its conserved first and last residue. Each record gives: clone size, D gene, V gene, J gene, CDR3 protein, CDR3 DNA. A D gene is named only where the DNA matches it firmly. Some rows have no size entry. The others give once, few or many, or a class for an expanded clone.

-	TRBD1	TRBV5-4	TRBJ2-3	CASSRDRGGTDTQYF	TGTGCCAGCAGCCGGGACAGGGGCGGCACAGATACGCAGTATTTT
-	-	TRBV5-6	TRBJ2-7	CASSLPVPGEQYF	TGTGCCAGCAGCTTGCCAGTACCGGGGGAGCAGTACTTC
-	TRBD1	TRBV7-9	TRBJ2-6	CASSPGQGTGANVLTF	TGTGCCAGCAGCCCGGGACAGGGGACAGGGGCCAACGTCCTGACTTTC
-	-	TRBV9	TRBJ2-5	CASSVGASWGETQYF	TGTGCCAGCAGCGTAGGGGCCAGTTGGGGCGAGACCCAGTACTTC
-	-	TRBV2	TRBJ2-3	CASSEYQGTDTQYF	TGTGCCAGCAGTGAATACCAGGGTACAGATACGCAGTATTTT
-	-	TRBV5-5	TRBJ1-1	CASSLDLNAEAFF	TGTGCCAGCAGCTTGGACTTGAATGCTGAAGCTTTCTTT
once	-	TRBV19	TRBJ2-2	CASNGLFTRDTGELFF	TGTGCCAGTAACGGACTTTTTACGAGGGACACCGGGGAGCTGTTTTTT
-	-	TRBV27	TRBJ2-1	CASSLSSGDEQFF	TGTGCCAGCAGTTTAAGTTCCGGGGATGAGCAGTTCTTC
-	TRBD1	TRBV28	TRBJ1-2	CASSLRQGLYGYTF	TGTGCCAGCAGTTTGCGACAGGGCCTCTATGGCTACACCTTC
few	-	TRBV11-3	TRBJ1-4	CASSSRRGDEKLFF	TGTGCCAGCAGCTCTCGCCGGGGAGATGAAAAACTGTTTTTT
-	TRBD2	TRBV19	TRBJ2-3	CASSRTSGGSRDTQYF	TGTGCCAGTAGTCGAACTAGCGGGGGGAGCAGGGATACGCAGTATTTT
-	-	TRBV28	TRBJ1-5	CALWIRSRAGNQPQHF	TGTGCCCTATGGATAAGGTCCAGGGCGGGGAATCAGCCCCAGCATTTT
-	-	TRBV10-3	TRBJ2-3	CAIRGLTDTQYF	TGTGCCATCAGGGGGCTGACAGATACGCAGTATTTT
once	TRBD1	TRBV5-6	TRBJ1-4	CASSMDRGQREKLFF	TGTGCCAGCAGCATGGACAGGGGGCAACGGGAAAAACTGTTTTTT
-	TRBD2	TRBV9	TRBJ2-3	CASAGAGAGADTQYF	TGTGCCAGCGCCGGGGCCGGAGCGGGGGCAGATACGCAGTATTTT
-	TRBD1	TRBV29-1	TRBJ1-1	CSVEARDRGTEAFF	TGCAGCGTTGAAGCCCGGGACAGGGGGACTGAAGCTTTCTTT
-	TRBD2	TRBV5-4	TRBJ2-1	CASSLPLAGVGGEQFF	TGTGCCAGCAGCTTGCCCCTAGCGGGAGTAGGGGGTGAGCAGTTCTTC
-	TRBD1	TRBV11-2	TRBJ1-2	CASSFGQGNGYTF	TGTGCCAGCAGCTTTGGACAGGGCAATGGCTACACCTTC
-	-	TRBV7-2	TRBJ1-2	CASRTGNYGYTF	TGTGCCAGCCGTACAGGGAACTATGGCTACACCTTC
few	-	TRBV7-2	TRBJ1-6	CASSLRGPPLHF	TGTGCCAGCAGCTTAAGAGGTCCGCCCCTCCACTTT
-	TRBD2	TRBV5-1	TRBJ2-1	CASSFSLAGAPFSYNEQFF	TGCGCCAGCAGCTTCTCCCTAGCGGGGGCCCCCTTCTCCTACAATGAGCAGTTCTTC
few	-	TRBV9	TRBJ1-2	CASSVVVPPGLAGYTF	TGTGCCAGCAGCGTAGTAGTGCCCCCAGGGCTTGCTGGCTACACCTTC
-	TRBD2	TRBV4-2	TRBJ2-1	CASSQRGGAVGNEQFF	TGTGCCAGCAGCCAACGCGGGGGGGCCGTGGGCAATGAGCAGTTCTTC
-	TRBD1	TRBV9	TRBJ1-2	CASSVGPVGQGLYGYTF	TGTGCCAGCAGCGTAGGCCCGGTGGGACAGGGACTTTATGGCTACACCTTC
-	TRBD2	TRBV6-1	TRBJ2-3	CASNSGRTSTDTQYF	TGTGCCAGCAACAGCGGGAGGACTAGCACAGATACGCAGTATTTT
-	TRBD1	TRBV19	TRBJ1-2	CVSSTRQGVYGYTF	TGTGTCAGTAGTACTCGACAGGGGGTCTATGGCTACACCTTC
-	TRBD2	TRBV10-2	TRBJ2-3	CASRGGVLAEDRDTQYF	TGCGCCAGCAGGGGGGGAGTACTAGCGGAAGACCGGGATACGCAGTATTTT
-	TRBD1	TRBV5-6	TRBJ1-2	CASSLGTGNNYGYTF	TGTGCCAGCAGCTTGGGGACAGGGAACAACTATGGCTACACCTTC
once	TRBD1	TRBV11-2	TRBJ2-7	CASSLALPGQGSYEQYF	TGTGCCAGCAGCTTAGCCCTCCCGGGACAGGGATCGTACGAGCAGTACTTC
-	-	TRBV28	TRBJ1-5	CASSFGRVSNQPQHF	TGTGCCAGCAGTTTTGGTCGGGTTAGCAATCAGCCCCAGCATTTT
-	TRBD1	TRBV5-1	TRBJ2-2	CASSLQAQGADNGELFF	TGCGCCAGCAGCTTGCAAGCACAGGGGGCTGACAACGGGGAGCTGTTTTTT